These T cell receptor beta chains were read from a single sample in a study of blood T cell repertoires in COVID-19. The method was immunoSEQ multiplex PCR; TCRdb's version includes in-frame clones alone and lacks a portion of them. The sample contains 330,000 or so clones, more than 70% of which appear only once. Sequenced: PBMCs or T cells enriched from blood (not recorded which). Every receptor here comes from a man aged 40-55 years in a cohort exposed to, infected with or recovered from COVID-19 (not recorded which). The CDR3 runs from the conserved cysteine through the conserved F or W. The order of the fields is CDR3 protein, CDR3 DNA, J gene, D gene, clone size, CDR3 length, V gene. The D gene is left open where the match is weak. Size is stated for part of the rows, as once, few or many counts, or as a class when the clone is expanded.

cdr3_aa: CAWRGGIGAFF
cdr3_nt: TGTGCCTGGAGGGGGGGGATCGGAGCTTTCTTT
j_call: TRBJ1-1
d_call: .
clone_size: once
cdr3_length: 11
v_call: TRBV30

cdr3_aa: CASRHVMTGSNSPLHF
cdr3_nt: TGTGCCAGCAGACATGTAATGACAGGGTCGAATTCACCCCTCCACTTT
j_call: TRBJ1-6
d_call: TRBD1
clone_size: .
cdr3_length: 16
v_call: TRBV28

cdr3_aa: CASSLVGQGNYGYTF
cdr3_nt: TGTGCCAGCAGCTTAGTAGGACAGGGGAACTATGGCTACACCTTC
j_call: TRBJ1-2
d_call: TRBD1
clone_size: once
cdr3_length: 15
v_call: TRBV7-2

cdr3_aa: CSVEDLGAHGYTF
cdr3_nt: TGCAGCGTTGAAGATTTGGGGGCGCATGGCTACACCTTC
j_call: TRBJ1-2
d_call: .
clone_size: .
cdr3_length: 13
v_call: TRBV29-1

cdr3_aa: CASRGQGFNQPQHF
cdr3_nt: TGTGCCAGCAGGGGACAGGGTTTTAATCAGCCCCAGCATTTT
j_call: TRBJ1-5
d_call: TRBD1
clone_size: .
cdr3_length: 14
v_call: TRBV28

cdr3_aa: CASSYKGSLGNTIYF
cdr3_nt: TGTGCCAGCAGTTACAAGGGGTCCCTCGGAAACACCATATATTTT
j_call: TRBJ1-3
d_call: .
clone_size: .
cdr3_length: 15
v_call: TRBV6-5

cdr3_aa: CASSQVSGRGEQYF
cdr3_nt: TGTGCCAGCAGCCAAGTTAGCGGGAGGGGCGAGCAGTACTTC
j_call: TRBJ2-7
d_call: TRBD2
clone_size: .
cdr3_length: 14
v_call: TRBV3-1/TRBV3-2

cdr3_aa: CASRQTSGRADTQYF
cdr3_nt: TGTGCCAGTAGGCAAACTAGCGGGAGAGCAGATACGCAGTATTTT
j_call: TRBJ2-3
d_call: TRBD2
clone_size: .
cdr3_length: 15
v_call: TRBV19

cdr3_aa: CASSLTDRGSAAFF
cdr3_nt: TGCGCCAGCAGCTTAACGGACAGGGGATCAGCAGCTTTCTTT
j_call: TRBJ1-1
d_call: TRBD1
clone_size: .
cdr3_length: 14
v_call: TRBV5-1

cdr3_aa: CASSLVLLAGPHTGELFF
cdr3_nt: TGTGCCAGCAGCTTAGTGTTGCTAGCGGGACCTCACACCGGGGAGCTGTTTTTT
j_call: TRBJ2-2
d_call: TRBD2
clone_size: .
cdr3_length: 18
v_call: TRBV7-6

cdr3_aa: CASRSGLADTDTQYF
cdr3_nt: TGCGCCAGCAGGTCGGGACTAGCAGACACAGATACGCAGTATTTT
j_call: TRBJ2-3
d_call: TRBD2
clone_size: .
cdr3_length: 15
v_call: TRBV5-1

cdr3_aa: CAWSGLREQFF
cdr3_nt: TGTGCCTGGAGCGGACTCCGTGAGCAGTTCTTC
j_call: TRBJ2-1
d_call: .
clone_size: .
cdr3_length: 11
v_call: TRBV30

cdr3_aa: CASFTQGPTNEKLFF
cdr3_nt: TGTGCCTCATTTACCCAGGGTCCAACTAATGAAAAACTGTTTTTT
j_call: TRBJ1-4
d_call: .
clone_size: .
cdr3_length: 15
v_call: TRBV30

cdr3_aa: CASSYSIQRGRTEAFF
cdr3_nt: TGTGCCAGCAGTTACTCTATCCAAAGGGGAAGGACTGAAGCTTTCTTT
j_call: TRBJ1-1
d_call: .
clone_size: .
cdr3_length: 16
v_call: TRBV6-5

cdr3_aa: CASSLGRVRGSTDTQYF
cdr3_nt: TGTGCCAGCAGTCTCGGGAGAGTCCGTGGAAGCACAGATACGCAGTATTTT
j_call: TRBJ2-3
d_call: .
clone_size: .
cdr3_length: 17
v_call: TRBV27

cdr3_aa: CASSLAGTYEQYF
cdr3_nt: TGTGCCAGCAGCTTGGCGGGGACCTACGAGCAGTACTTC
j_call: TRBJ2-7
d_call: .
clone_size: .
cdr3_length: 13
v_call: TRBV7-6

cdr3_aa: CASIRAGNSYNEQFF
cdr3_nt: TGTGCCAGCATTAGAGCGGGGAACTCCTACAATGAGCAGTTCTTC
j_call: TRBJ2-1
d_call: TRBD2
clone_size: .
cdr3_length: 15
v_call: TRBV5-4

cdr3_aa: CASSSGQLGEKLFF
cdr3_nt: TGTGCCAGCAGCTCGGGACAGCTAGGCGAAAAACTGTTTTTT
j_call: TRBJ1-4
d_call: TRBD1
clone_size: .
cdr3_length: 14
v_call: TRBV5-8

cdr3_aa: CASVRGGAGNTEAFF
cdr3_nt: TGCGCCAGCGTACGGGGAGGGGCGGGGAACACTGAAGCTTTCTTT
j_call: TRBJ1-1
d_call: .
clone_size: .
cdr3_length: 15
v_call: TRBV5-1

cdr3_aa: CASSNKDTQYF
cdr3_nt: TGCGCCAGCAGCAACAAAGATACGCAGTATTTT
j_call: TRBJ2-3
d_call: .
clone_size: .
cdr3_length: 11
v_call: TRBV5-1

cdr3_aa: CASSLGQGVGTGELFF
cdr3_nt: TGTGCCAGCAGTCTGGGACAGGGGGTCGGTACCGGGGAGCTGTTTTTT
j_call: TRBJ2-2
d_call: TRBD1
clone_size: .
cdr3_length: 16
v_call: TRBV5-5

cdr3_aa: CASSFQDIPYGYTF
cdr3_nt: TGTGCCAGCAGTTTTCAGGACATCCCCTATGGCTACACCTTC
j_call: TRBJ1-2
d_call: .
clone_size: .
cdr3_length: 14
v_call: TRBV28

cdr3_aa: CASSVGLAGHRETQYF
cdr3_nt: TGTGCCAGTAGTGTCGGGCTAGCGGGTCACCGAGAGACCCAGTACTTC
j_call: TRBJ2-5
d_call: TRBD2
clone_size: .
cdr3_length: 16
v_call: TRBV19

cdr3_aa: CASSGDRGSSEQFF
cdr3_nt: TGTGCCAGCAGTGGTGACAGGGGCTCCAGTGAGCAGTTCTTC
j_call: TRBJ2-1
d_call: TRBD1
clone_size: .
cdr3_length: 14
v_call: TRBV2

cdr3_aa: CASSSGTGRSYEQYF
cdr3_nt: TGTGCCAGCAGCAGCGGGACAGGCCGATCCTACGAGCAGTACTTC
j_call: TRBJ2-7
d_call: .
clone_size: many
cdr3_length: 15
v_call: TRBV7-8

cdr3_aa: CAWSHSGSPTYEQYF
cdr3_nt: TGTGCCTGGAGTCATAGCGGGAGCCCTACCTACGAGCAGTACTTC
j_call: TRBJ2-7
d_call: TRBD2
clone_size: .
cdr3_length: 15
v_call: TRBV30

cdr3_aa: CASSLGGGSIYEQYF
cdr3_nt: TGTGCCAGCAGCTTAGGAGGGGGATCTATCTACGAGCAGTACTTC
j_call: TRBJ2-7
d_call: .
clone_size: .
cdr3_length: 15
v_call: TRBV7-9

cdr3_aa: CASSQSEPRSGRSEQFF
cdr3_nt: TGTGCCAGCAGCCAGTCCGAGCCCCGTAGCGGGAGGAGTGAGCAGTTCTTC
j_call: TRBJ2-1
d_call: TRBD2
clone_size: .
cdr3_length: 17
v_call: TRBV2